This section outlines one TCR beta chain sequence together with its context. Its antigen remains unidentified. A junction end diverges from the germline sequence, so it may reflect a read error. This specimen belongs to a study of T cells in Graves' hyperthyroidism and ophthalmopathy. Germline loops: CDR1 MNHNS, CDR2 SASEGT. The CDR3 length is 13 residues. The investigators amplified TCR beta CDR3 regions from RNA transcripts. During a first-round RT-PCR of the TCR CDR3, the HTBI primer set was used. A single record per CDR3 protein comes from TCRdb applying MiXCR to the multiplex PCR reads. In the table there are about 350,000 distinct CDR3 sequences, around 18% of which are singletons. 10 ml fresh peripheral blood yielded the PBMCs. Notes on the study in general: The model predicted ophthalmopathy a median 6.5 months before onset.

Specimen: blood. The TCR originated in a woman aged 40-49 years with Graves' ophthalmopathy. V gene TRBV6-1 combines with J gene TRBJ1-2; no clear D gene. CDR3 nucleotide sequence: TGTGCCAGGAGTGTCAAGTACTACTATGGCTACACCTTC. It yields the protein CARSVKYYYGYTF.